The 4 T cell receptor beta chains listed next were all sequenced from one sample in a study of T cell responses to AZD1222 COVID-19 vaccine (dated by TCRdb to about 2021). Preparation of the library involved the immunoSEQ multiplex PCR assay. Imported from immuneACCESS, the table was reduced by TCRdb to in-frame sequences with V and J called. These copies leave out some clones; in studies compared against another copy, an unresolved V gene accounts for under half, and the cause of the remainder is not known. This sample gives more than 100,000 clones in total; around 90% of them show up just once. 20% of the sample belongs to the ten largest clones. Reading the label with the study, this specimen's time point is: baseline before first vaccination. The sequences come from peripheral blood, collected on day 0 of AZD1222 vaccination. These receptors were collected from an adult in good health.

This rearrangement joins TRBV6-5 to TRBJ1-4, with a weak D call TRBD1 (6 bases). Germline lookup yields CDR1 MNHEY and CDR2 SVGAGI. CDR3 length: 14 amino acids. V gave up 5 bases and J gave up 3 bases, with 10 bases separating them. This CDR3 is CASSMGASNEKLFF. The CDR3 region has the DNA TGTGCCAGCAGTATGGGGGCGTCTAATGAAAAACTGTTTTTT.

The genes are TRBV30 and TRBJ2-5; D gene uncertain. The CDR3 runs 11 residues. Germline assignment: CDR1 GTSNPN and CDR2 SVGIG (reference sequence). Trimming stripped 4 bases from V and 0 bases from J, with 3 bases between. The CDR3 DNA follows: TGTGCCTGGACAAACCAAGAGACCCAGTACTTC. Amino acids: CAWTNQETQYF.

The rearrangement joins TRBV7-2 to TRBJ1-5; 7 positions match TRBD1. The CDR3 totals 15 residues. With V trimmed by 4 bases and J by 0 bases, 3 bases remained unmatched. The germline V gene encodes CDR1 SGHTA and CDR2 FQGNSA. This chain's CDR3 is CASSWDSTSNQPQHF. CDR3 nucleotides: TGTGCCAGCAGCTGGGACAGTACTAGCAATCAGCCCCAGCATTTT.

The V gene is TRBV5-4, the J gene TRBJ1-2, with D unresolved. This CDR3 is built from 12 residues. CDR1 is SGHNT and CDR2 is YYREEE in the germline V gene (reference sequence). V lost 4 bases to trimming and J lost 0 bases, with 4 bases between them. The CDR3: CASSPTNYGYTF. Written as DNA, the CDR3 is TGTGCCAGCAGCCCCACTAACTATGGCTACACCTTC. The entire variable domain, with the rest obtained from reference TRBV5-4 and TRBJ1-2, is as follows: ETGVTQSPTHLIKTRGQQVTLRCSSQSGHNTVSWYQQALGQGPQFIFQYYREEENGRGNFPPRFSGLQFPNYSSELNVNALELDDSALYLCASSPTNYGYTFGSGTRLTVV.